These T cell receptor beta chains were read from a single sample in a study of Ad26.COV2.S vaccination and SARS-CoV-2 variants. The method was immunoSEQ multiplex PCR; TCRdb's version includes in-frame clones alone and lacks a portion of them. The sample contains some 290,000 clones, 70% to 90% of which appear only once. Sequenced material: peripheral blood, taken in a trial of Ad26.COV2.S vaccine versus placebo. These receptors were collected from a person between 18 and 60 years old who received the Ad26.COV2.S COVID-19 vaccine or a placebo. Both conserved end residues are part of each CDR3. The D gene is left open where the match is weak. Size tells how often a clone was seen (once, few, many) or the class of an expanded clone, and some rows leave it out.

cdr3_aa: CATLAANEKLFF; cdr3_nt: TGTGCCACCCTGGCCGCAAATGAAAAACTGTTTTTT; d_call: -; j_call: TRBJ1-4; clone_size: -; v_call: TRBV2
cdr3_aa: CASSLPGTGPTEAFF; cdr3_nt: TGTGCCAGCAGCTTACCGGGGACAGGCCCCACTGAAGCTTTCTTT; d_call: TRBD1; j_call: TRBJ1-1; clone_size: once; v_call: TRBV7-9
cdr3_aa: CASSLKYKPVDNEQFF; cdr3_nt: TGCGCCAGCAGCTTGAAATACAAGCCCGTCGACAATGAGCAGTTCTTC; d_call: -; j_call: TRBJ2-1; clone_size: -; v_call: TRBV5-1
cdr3_aa: CASSLVSFEQFF; cdr3_nt: TGCGCCAGCAGCTTGGTGTCCTTTGAGCAGTTCTTC; d_call: -; j_call: TRBJ2-1; clone_size: -; v_call: TRBV5-1
cdr3_aa: CAWSVQGGDTQYF; cdr3_nt: TGTGCCTGGAGTGTACAGGGAGGTGATACGCAGTATTTT; d_call: -; j_call: TRBJ2-3; clone_size: -; v_call: TRBV30
cdr3_aa: CASSYLPGRDYGYTF; cdr3_nt: TGTGCCAGCAGTTACCTCCCCGGGAGGGACTATGGCTACACCTTC; d_call: -; j_call: TRBJ1-2; clone_size: -; v_call: TRBV27
cdr3_aa: CASSLVPTGRIAEAFF; cdr3_nt: TGTGCCAGCAGCTTAGTACCGACAGGGAGGATCGCTGAAGCTTTCTTT; d_call: TRBD1; j_call: TRBJ1-1; clone_size: -; v_call: TRBV7-6
cdr3_aa: CASSPRTLVKTGELFF; cdr3_nt: TGTGCCAGCAGCCCCAGGACCCTTGTTAAGACCGGGGAGCTGTTTTTT; d_call: -; j_call: TRBJ2-2; clone_size: -; v_call: TRBV7-9
cdr3_aa: CASSLDGTNIVIPGANVLTF; cdr3_nt: TGTGCCAGCAGCTTAGATGGGACGAATATAGTTATTCCTGGGGCCAACGTCCTGACTTTC; d_call: -; j_call: TRBJ2-6; clone_size: -; v_call: TRBV11-2
cdr3_aa: CASSPIGTSGGGLTDTQYF; cdr3_nt: TGTGCCAGCAGCCCGATTGGGACTAGCGGGGGGGGACTCACAGATACGCAGTATTTT; d_call: TRBD2; j_call: TRBJ2-3; clone_size: -; v_call: TRBV11-2
cdr3_aa: CASSLRQGSYYNEQFF; cdr3_nt: TGTGCCAGCAGCCTTAGACAGGGATCGTACTACAATGAGCAGTTCTTC; d_call: TRBD1; j_call: TRBJ2-1; clone_size: -; v_call: TRBV6-2/TRBV6-3
cdr3_aa: CASSRGLAGITGELFF; cdr3_nt: TGTGCCAGCAGTCGTGGACTAGCGGGGATTACCGGGGAGCTGTTTTTT; d_call: TRBD2; j_call: TRBJ2-2; clone_size: -; v_call: TRBV6-2/TRBV6-3
cdr3_aa: CASSEGQSATNEKLFF; cdr3_nt: TGTGCCAGCAGTGAAGGACAGAGTGCAACTAATGAAAAACTGTTTTTT; d_call: -; j_call: TRBJ1-4; clone_size: -; v_call: TRBV2
cdr3_aa: CASTRDPGSYNEQFF; cdr3_nt: TGTGCCAGCACCCGGGACCCCGGCTCCTACAATGAGCAGTTCTTC; d_call: -; j_call: TRBJ2-1; clone_size: -; v_call: TRBV9
cdr3_aa: CASSFGLGRSGELFF; cdr3_nt: TGTGCCAGCAGTTTTGGGTTGGGGAGAAGCGGGGAGCTGTTTTTT; d_call: -; j_call: TRBJ2-2; clone_size: -; v_call: TRBV27
cdr3_aa: CASEPGGKSTEAFF; cdr3_nt: TGCGCCAGCGAGCCGGGGGGGAAAAGCACTGAAGCTTTCTTT; d_call: -; j_call: TRBJ1-1; clone_size: once; v_call: TRBV5-1
cdr3_aa: CASSSIAETQYF; cdr3_nt: TGTGCCAGCAGCTCAATCGCGGAGACCCAGTACTTC; d_call: -; j_call: TRBJ2-5; clone_size: -; v_call: TRBV7-2
cdr3_aa: CASSPRTGEAFF; cdr3_nt: TGTGCCAGCTCACCGCGGACAGGGGAAGCTTTCTTT; d_call: TRBD1; j_call: TRBJ1-1; clone_size: -; v_call: TRBV18
cdr3_aa: CAISEVAGGTDTQYF; cdr3_nt: TGTGCCATCAGTGAAGTGGCAGGGGGCACAGATACGCAGTATTTT; d_call: -; j_call: TRBJ2-3; clone_size: -; v_call: TRBV10-3
cdr3_aa: CASSQEGSGRGEQFF; cdr3_nt: TGCGCCAGCAGCCAAGAGGGCTCGGGGAGGGGTGAGCAGTTCTTC; d_call: TRBD2; j_call: TRBJ2-1; clone_size: few; v_call: TRBV4-1
cdr3_aa: CAMRTGVGEWVTQHF; cdr3_nt: TGTGCCATGAGGACAGGGGTGGGGGAGTGGGTGACCCAGCATTTT; d_call: TRBD1; j_call: TRBJ1-5; clone_size: -; v_call: TRBV24-1
cdr3_aa: CASSPKYGGGSRNTIYF; cdr3_nt: TGTGCCAGCAGCCCTAAATACGGGGGGGGCTCTCGGAACACCATATATTTT; d_call: -; j_call: TRBJ1-3; clone_size: -; v_call: TRBV9
cdr3_aa: CSVGTDEAFF; cdr3_nt: TGCAGCGTTGGGACCGACGAAGCTTTCTTT; d_call: -; j_call: TRBJ1-1; clone_size: -; v_call: TRBV29-1
cdr3_aa: CASSQRGGTGANVLTF; cdr3_nt: TGTGCCAGCAGCCAACGAGGGGGGACTGGGGCCAACGTCCTGACTTTC; d_call: -; j_call: TRBJ2-6; clone_size: once; v_call: TRBV4-2
cdr3_aa: CAAGGMNTEAFF; cdr3_nt: TGTGCCGCTGGGGGGATGAACACTGAAGCTTTCTTT; d_call: -; j_call: TRBJ1-1; clone_size: once; v_call: TRBV10-3
cdr3_aa: CASSYWQETQYF; cdr3_nt: TGTGCCAGCAGCTACTGGCAAGAGACCCAGTACTTC; d_call: -; j_call: TRBJ2-5; clone_size: -; v_call: TRBV5-4
cdr3_aa: CASSYAFLRTGDLMNTEAFF; cdr3_nt: TGTGCCAGCAGTTATGCCTTCTTGCGGACAGGCGACTTAATGAACACTGAAGCTTTCTTT; d_call: TRBD1; j_call: TRBJ1-1; clone_size: few; v_call: TRBV6-2/TRBV6-3
cdr3_aa: CASSFEGAARQFF; cdr3_nt: TGTGCCAGCAGTTTTGAGGGGGCCGCCCGGCAGTTCTTC; d_call: TRBD1; j_call: TRBJ2-1; clone_size: -; v_call: TRBV6-2/TRBV6-3
cdr3_aa: CASSLNTNYGYTF; cdr3_nt: TGTGCCAGCAGCTTAAACACAAACTATGGCTACACCTTC; d_call: -; j_call: TRBJ1-2; clone_size: -; v_call: TRBV11-2
cdr3_aa: CASSLADRASTDTQYF; cdr3_nt: TGCGCCAGCAGCTTGGCGGACAGGGCTAGCACAGATACGCAGTATTTT; d_call: TRBD1; j_call: TRBJ2-3; clone_size: -; v_call: TRBV5-1
cdr3_aa: CASSQGRLAGGHGDTQYF; cdr3_nt: TGCGCCAGCAGCCAAGGTCGACTAGCGGGGGGGCATGGAGATACGCAGTATTTT; d_call: TRBD2; j_call: TRBJ2-3; clone_size: -; v_call: TRBV4-1
cdr3_aa: CASRGDRVGKETQYF; cdr3_nt: TGCGCCAGCAGAGGTGACAGGGTTGGGAAAGAGACCCAGTACTTC; d_call: TRBD1; j_call: TRBJ2-5; clone_size: -; v_call: TRBV5-1
cdr3_aa: CASSPRDRGHGYTF; cdr3_nt: TGTGCCAGCAGTCCCCGAGACAGGGGGCATGGCTACACCTTC; d_call: TRBD1; j_call: TRBJ1-2; clone_size: -; v_call: TRBV6-5
cdr3_aa: CASSPDGPGEKLFF; cdr3_nt: TGTGCCAGCAGTCCTGACGGTCCGGGTGAAAAACTGTTTTTT; d_call: -; j_call: TRBJ1-4; clone_size: -; v_call: TRBV7-8
cdr3_aa: CASSPIIDTEKLFF; cdr3_nt: TGTGCCAGCTCACCAATAATAGATACCGAAAAACTGTTTTTT; d_call: -; j_call: TRBJ1-4; clone_size: few; v_call: TRBV18
cdr3_aa: CASRTGGRINQPQHF; cdr3_nt: TGTGCCAGCCGTACGGGGGGGCGAATCAATCAGCCCCAGCATTTT; d_call: -; j_call: TRBJ1-5; clone_size: -; v_call: TRBV2
cdr3_aa: CAWSVGQGGSPLHF; cdr3_nt: TGTGCCTGGAGCGTCGGACAGGGAGGTTCACCCCTCCACTTT; d_call: TRBD1; j_call: TRBJ1-6; clone_size: -; v_call: TRBV30
cdr3_aa: CASSLVGAGAEAFF; cdr3_nt: TGTGCCAGCAGCTTAGTTGGGGCAGGGGCTGAAGCTTTCTTT; d_call: -; j_call: TRBJ1-1; clone_size: -; v_call: TRBV7-2
cdr3_aa: CATTRTGWTGELFF; cdr3_nt: TGTGCCACCACCAGGACAGGGTGGACCGGGGAGCTGTTTTTT; d_call: TRBD1; j_call: TRBJ2-2; clone_size: -; v_call: TRBV24-1
cdr3_aa: CASRKQGTLYSNQPQHF; cdr3_nt: TGTGCCAGCAGGAAACAGGGAACACTCTATAGCAATCAGCCCCAGCATTTT; d_call: -; j_call: TRBJ1-5; clone_size: -; v_call: TRBV2
cdr3_aa: CASTAEGLGSNIQYF; cdr3_nt: TGCGCCAGCACCGCCGAGGGCTTAGGTTCGAACATTCAGTACTTC; d_call: -; j_call: TRBJ2-4; clone_size: -; v_call: TRBV5-1
cdr3_aa: CASRNIQVDTEAFF; cdr3_nt: TGTGCCAGCAGGAACATTCAGGTGGACACTGAAGCTTTCTTT; d_call: -; j_call: TRBJ1-1; clone_size: -; v_call: TRBV6-5
cdr3_aa: CASIPGQPMAEAFF; cdr3_nt: TGTGCCAGCATTCCGGGACAACCCATGGCTGAAGCTTTCTTT; d_call: -; j_call: TRBJ1-1; clone_size: -; v_call: TRBV6-5